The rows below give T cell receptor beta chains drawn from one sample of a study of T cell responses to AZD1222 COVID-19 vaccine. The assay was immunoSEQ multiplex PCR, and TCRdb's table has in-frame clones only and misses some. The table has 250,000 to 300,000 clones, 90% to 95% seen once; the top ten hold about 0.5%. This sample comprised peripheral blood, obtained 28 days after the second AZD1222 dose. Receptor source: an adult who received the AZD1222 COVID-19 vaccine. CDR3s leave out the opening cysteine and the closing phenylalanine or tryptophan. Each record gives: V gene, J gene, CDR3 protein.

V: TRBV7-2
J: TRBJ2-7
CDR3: ASTRQPYEQY

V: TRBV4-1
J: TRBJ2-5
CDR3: ASRASGQQETQY

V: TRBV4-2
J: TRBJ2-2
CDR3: ASSQEKQGTGELF

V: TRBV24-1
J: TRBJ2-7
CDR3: ATSDGTIRNEQY

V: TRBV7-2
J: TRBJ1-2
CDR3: ASSAPGQGAYGYT

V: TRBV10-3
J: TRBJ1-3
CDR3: AISATIGQGGNTIY

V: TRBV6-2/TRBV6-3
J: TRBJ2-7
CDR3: ASSYRPNSGGYEQY

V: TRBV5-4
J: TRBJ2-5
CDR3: ASSSFGEGETQY

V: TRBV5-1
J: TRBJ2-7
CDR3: ASRGTETSYEQY

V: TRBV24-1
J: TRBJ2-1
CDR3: ATRASGSHNYNEQF

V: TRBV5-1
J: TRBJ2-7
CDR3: ASSLAQGVREQY

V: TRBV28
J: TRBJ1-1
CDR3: ASTPLGAEAF

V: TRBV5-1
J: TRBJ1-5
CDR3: ASSLGGPQPQH

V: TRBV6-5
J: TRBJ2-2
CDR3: ATKLDGNTGELF

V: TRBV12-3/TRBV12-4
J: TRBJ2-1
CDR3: ASSSAYEQF

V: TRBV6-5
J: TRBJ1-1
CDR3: ASGRRVVNTEAF

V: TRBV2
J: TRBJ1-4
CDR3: ASSYTETGEKLF

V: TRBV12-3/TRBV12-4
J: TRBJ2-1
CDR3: ASTLGPYNEQF

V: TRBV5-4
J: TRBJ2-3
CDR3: ASSEGLAGGVHTQY

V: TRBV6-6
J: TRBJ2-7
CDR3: ASRRGQGTDEQY

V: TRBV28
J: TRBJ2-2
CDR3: ASRPTGRTGELF

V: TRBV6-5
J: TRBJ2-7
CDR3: ASRWTGTPLDQY

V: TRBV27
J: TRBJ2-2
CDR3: ASSLPPGTGRTGELF

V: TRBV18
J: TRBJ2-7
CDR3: ASSPPGLAGSALEQY

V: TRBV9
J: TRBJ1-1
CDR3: ASSAHSGTEAF

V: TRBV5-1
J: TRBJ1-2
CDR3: ASSGDRANNYGYT

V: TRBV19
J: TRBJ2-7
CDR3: ASSSRDRTYEQY

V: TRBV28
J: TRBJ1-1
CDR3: ASSPHFAMNTEAF

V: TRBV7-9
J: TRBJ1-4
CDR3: ASSSTRDRATREEKLF

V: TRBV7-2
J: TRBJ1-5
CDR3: ASSNDSDSNQPQH

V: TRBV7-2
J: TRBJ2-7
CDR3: ASSLMGHNYEQY

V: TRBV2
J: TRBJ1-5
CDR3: ASKQGDQPQH

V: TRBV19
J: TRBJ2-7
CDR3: ASSIGDSHYEQY

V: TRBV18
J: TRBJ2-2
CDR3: ASSPPSKYTGELF

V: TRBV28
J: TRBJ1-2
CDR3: ASSFSRQGEGYT

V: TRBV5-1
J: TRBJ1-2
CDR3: ASSLSQGAAGYT

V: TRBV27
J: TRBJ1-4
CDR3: ASSERHSNEKLF

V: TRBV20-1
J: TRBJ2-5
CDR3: SAPLGETQY

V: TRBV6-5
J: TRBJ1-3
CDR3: ASSYSSGSDTIY

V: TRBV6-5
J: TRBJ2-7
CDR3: ASSPVDRGSYEQY

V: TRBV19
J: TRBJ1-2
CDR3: ASHGQATYGYT

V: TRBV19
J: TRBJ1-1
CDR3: ASSILGLQGEGNTEAF

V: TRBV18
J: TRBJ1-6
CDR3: ASSLGTVGYSPLH

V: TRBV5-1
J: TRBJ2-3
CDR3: ASSLVKLTDTQY

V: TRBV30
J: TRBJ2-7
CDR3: AWRKSGQPYEQY

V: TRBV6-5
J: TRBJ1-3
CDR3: ASRTGTADTIY

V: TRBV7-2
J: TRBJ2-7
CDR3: ASSLVAGRFSYEQY

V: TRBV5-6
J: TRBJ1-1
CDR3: ASSLAPFMNTEAF

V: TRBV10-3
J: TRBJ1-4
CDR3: AISESGTGAEKLF

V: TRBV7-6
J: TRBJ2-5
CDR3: ASSTTETQY